This T cell receptor beta chain emerged from a study of blood T cell repertoires in COVID-19. Overall study context: Samples taken during acute and convalescent COVID-19 were collected in the United States, Italy and Spain.

CDR3 length: 15 amino acids. V was cut by 6 bases and J by 3 bases, with 15 bases left in between. Per the germline V gene, CDR1 is MDHEN and CDR2 is SYDVKM. This clone came up once. Repertoires were generated with immunoSEQ multiplex PCR, while TCRdb's copy carries only in-frame clones and drops some. Among about 200,000 clones listed, around 86% were seen once. The chain carries TRBV28 and TRBJ1-3; D is possibly TRBD1 (5 bases). This TCR was recovered from a woman between 40 and 55 years old with acute COVID-19. The sample comprised PBMCs or T cells enriched from blood (not recorded which). The CDR3 loop reads CASRSRRDFGNTIYF. The DNA of the CDR3 is TGTGCCAGCAGGTCACGCAGGGATTTTGGAAACACCATATATTTT.